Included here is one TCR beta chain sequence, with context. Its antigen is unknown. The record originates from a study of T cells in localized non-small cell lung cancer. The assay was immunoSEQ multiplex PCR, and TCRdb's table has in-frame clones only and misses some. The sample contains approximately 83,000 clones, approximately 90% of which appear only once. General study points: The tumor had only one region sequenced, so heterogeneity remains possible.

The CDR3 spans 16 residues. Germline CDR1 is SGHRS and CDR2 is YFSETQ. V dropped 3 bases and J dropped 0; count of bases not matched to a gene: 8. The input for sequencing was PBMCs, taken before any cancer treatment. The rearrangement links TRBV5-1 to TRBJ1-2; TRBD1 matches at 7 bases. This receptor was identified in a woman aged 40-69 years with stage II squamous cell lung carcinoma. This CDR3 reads CASSSGTAVTNYGYTF. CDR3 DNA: TGCGCCAGCAGCTCCGGGACAGCAGTAACTAACTATGGCTACACCTTC.